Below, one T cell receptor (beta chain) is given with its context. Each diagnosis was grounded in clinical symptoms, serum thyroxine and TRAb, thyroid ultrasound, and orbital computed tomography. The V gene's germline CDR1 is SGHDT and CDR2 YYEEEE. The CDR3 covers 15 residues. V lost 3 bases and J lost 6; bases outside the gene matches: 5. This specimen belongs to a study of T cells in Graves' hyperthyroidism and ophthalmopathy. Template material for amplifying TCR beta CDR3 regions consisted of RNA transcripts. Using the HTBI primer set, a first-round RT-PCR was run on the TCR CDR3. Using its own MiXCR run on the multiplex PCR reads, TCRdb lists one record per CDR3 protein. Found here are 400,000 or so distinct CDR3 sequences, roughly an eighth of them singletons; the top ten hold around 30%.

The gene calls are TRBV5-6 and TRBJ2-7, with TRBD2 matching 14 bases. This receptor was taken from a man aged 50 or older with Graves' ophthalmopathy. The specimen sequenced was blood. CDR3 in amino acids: CASSSGLAGVCEQYF. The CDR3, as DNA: TGTGCCAGCAGCTCGGGACTAGCGGGAGTCTGCGAGCAGTACTTC.